The next 17 T cell receptor beta chains were all read from a single sample in a study of cytomegalovirus exposure and HLA in healthy donors. This PCR relied on a set of 60 Vbeta primers and 13 Jbeta primers. Sequencing was performed with immunoSEQ multiplex PCR; in TCRdb, only in-frame clones are kept and a portion is missing. Here the sample spans approximately 37,000 clones, about 74% being singletons. Input material: PBMCs. The receptors were gathered from a man aged 25-45 years in good health and CMV-seronegative.

The J gene is TRBJ2-1, the V gene TRBV29-1, with TRBD1 as a possible D gene (5 bases). CDR1 and CDR2 (germline): SQVTM, ANQGSEA. This CDR3 spans 14 amino acids. V lost 8 bases and J 4 bases, leaving 18 bases between the germline ends. The DNA of the CDR3 is TGCAGCACAAAGGGGCTATCCGTGTACAATGAGCAGTTCTTC. This sequence encodes CSTKGLSVYNEQFF.

V usage is TRBV1 and J usage is TRBJ1-4; the table's D call TRBD1 went unverified against the DNA. TRBV1 is a recognized pseudogene. This CDR3 spans 19 amino acids. The CDR3 DNA is TGCACCAGCAGCCAAGAGGGACAGGGTGGGGACACACTTCAGGAAAAACTGTTTTTT. Its translation is CTSSQEGQGGDTLQEKLFF.

The V call is TRBV7-9, the J call TRBJ1-4; 8 positions agree with TRBD1. CDR3 size: 14 residues. Trimming at V came to 2 bases and at J to 7 bases, leaving 3 bases not matched to a gene. From germline, CDR1 is SEHNR and CDR2 FQNEAQ (reference sequence). CDR3 residues: CASSLQGAIEKLFF. The DNA for the CDR3 is TGTGCCAGCAGCTTACAGGGGGCGATTGAAAAACTGTTTTTT.

This clone has just a few counts. The V and J genes are TRBV14 and TRBJ1-2; the D gene is possibly TRBD1 (5 bases). CDR1 and CDR2 from the germline V gene are SGHDN and FVKESK. This CDR3 contains 17 residues. Trimming took off 3 bases at V and 8 bases at J, with 25 bases between the two ends. This chain's CDR3 is CASSQTGNAGRPLGYTF. In nucleotides, the CDR3 is TGTGCCAGCAGCCAGACCGGCAACGCAGGGCGCCCACTCGGCTACACCTTC.

As concerns this clone: Germline is not matched at one junction end, which may reflect a read error. The gene calls are TRBV28 and TRBJ1-2; D is possibly TRBD1 (5 bases). Germline V gene sequence: CDR1 MDHEN, CDR2 SYDVKM. The CDR3 contains 13 residues. CDR3 coding DNA: TGTGCCAGCGAAGGGCAGGGCAACTATGGCTACCCCTTC. As protein: CASEGQGNYGYPF.

The chain couples TRBV6-6 to TRBJ2-2; the match to TRBD1 covers 10 bases. The V segment lost 6 bases and the J segment 4 bases; nucleotides outside the gene matches: 8. Germline values: CDR1 MNHNY, CDR2 SVGAGI (reference sequence). The CDR3 covers 16 residues. CDR3: CASSPRQGASTGELFF. Here the CDR3 DNA reads TGTGCCAGCAGCCCCCGACAGGGGGCGAGCACCGGGGAGCTGTTTTTT.

The chain employs TRBV11-2 and TRBJ2-7, with 8 bases matching TRBD2. J lost 12 bases, V lost 5 bases, and 9 bases had no gene match. The CDR3 is made up of 12 amino acids. Germline V gene data show CDR1 as SGHAT and CDR2 as FQNNGV. The CDR3 sequence is CASSLAGGFAYF. CDR3 in DNA: TGTGCCAGCAGCCTGGCGGGGGGCTTCGCGTACTTC.

The chain recombines TRBV28 with TRBJ1-1; D is uncertain. Germline values: CDR1 MDHEN, CDR2 SYDVKM. CDR3 size: 12 residues. V dropped 3 bases and J dropped 5 bases, with 7 bases sitting between them. CDR3 DNA sequence: TGTGCCAGCAGTTTGCGGGGAACTGAAGCTTTCTTT. As protein: CASSLRGTEAFF.

The chain links TRBV2 to TRBJ2-1, with 11 bases aligning to TRBD2. This CDR3 contains 15 residues. Germline V gene data show CDR1 as SNHLY and CDR2 as FYNNEI. The V and J ends lost 6 bases and 4 bases, in that order; junction bases with no gene match: 5. CDR3 in DNA: TGTGCCAGCAGACCGACTAGCGGGGTTTACAATGAGCAGTTCTTC. It translates to CASRPTSGVYNEQFF.

DNA for the CDR3: TGTGCCAGCAGCACAGGAAAAATGATCTACGAGCAGTACTTC. Translating gives CASSTGKMIYEQYF. V gene TRBV7-6 combines with J gene TRBJ2-7; perhaps TRBD1 as D (5 bases). The CDR3 loop spans 14 amino acids. V lost 5 bases and J lost 3, with 14 bases in between. Germline-derived CDR1 and CDR2 are SGHVS and FNYEAQ.

Comments on this clone: Germline is not matched at one junction end, which may reflect a read error. The V and J genes are TRBV7-7 and TRBJ2-3; tentatively, D is TRBD1 (6 bases). Germline CDR1 SSHAT, CDR2 FNYEAQ (reference sequence). CDR3 length: 14 amino acids. The CDR3 DNA sequence: TGTGCTAGCAGCCTGGGACAAATGACAGATACGCAGTATTTT. This encodes CASSLGQMTDTQYF.

This chain uses TRBV6-6 with TRBJ1-1; a weak D match, TRBD1 (5 bases). CDR3 size: 16 residues. Per the germline V gene, CDR1 is MNHNY and CDR2 is SVGAGI (reference sequence). V was pared by 2 bases and J by 3 bases, with 16 bases between. The CDR3 coding sequence is TGTGCCAGCAGTTACCCCAAGGAGGGGAAGGACACTGAAGCTTTCTTT. As protein: CASSYPKEGKDTEAFF.

The chain combines TRBV6-1 with TRBJ2-1, with 8 nucleotides matching TRBD2. CDR1 is MNHNS, CDR2 SASEGT, per germline. The CDR3 sequence is 14 residues long. Trimming at V came to 5 bases and at J to 6 bases, leaving 6 bases not matched to a gene. Here the CDR3 reads CASSSGSISNEQFF. As DNA, the CDR3 is TGTGCCAGCAGTAGCGGGAGCATCTCCAATGAGCAGTTCTTC.

The J gene is TRBJ1-5, the V gene TRBV19, with D tentatively TRBD1 (6 bases). CDR3 length: 15 residues. Looked up from germline, CDR1 is LNHDA and CDR2 is SQIVND (reference sequence). Trimming took 6 bases from V and 4 from J, leaving 16 bases between them. The CDR3 nucleotides read TGTGCCAGTAGCTATACCGACAGGCTGAATCAGCCCCAGCATTTT. This gives the protein CASSYTDRLNQPQHF.

This clone was counted once. This sequence joins TRBV29-1 and TRBJ2-7; 7 nucleotides line up with TRBD1. The CDR3 covers 13 residues. Germline V gene sequence: CDR1 SQVTM, CDR2 ANQGSEA. The ends lost 6 bases at V and 3 bases at J; junction bases unmatched: 8. CDR3 nucleotides: TGCAGCGTGACCGGGACAGACTTCTACGAGCAGTACTTC. Encoded protein: CSVTGTDFYEQYF.

The chain employs TRBV2 and TRBJ2-2; 13 bases are a match to TRBD2. J gave up 2 bases and V 4 bases, and 1 base lay outside the gene matches. This CDR3 has 16 amino acids. Germline CDR1 is SNHLY and CDR2 is FYNNEI. The CDR3, as DNA: TGTGCCAGCAGTGGACTAGCGGGAGGAAACACCGGGGAGCTGTTTTTT. This translates into CASSGLAGGNTGELFF.

The V and J genes are TRBV19 and TRBJ2-4; possibly TRBD1 for D (6 bases). Trimming stripped 6 bases from V and 0 bases from J, with 9 bases between. The germline V gene has CDR1 LNHDA and CDR2 SQIVND (reference sequence). CDR3 size: 14 residues. CDR3 region: CASSPQGAKNIQYF. CDR3 nucleotide sequence: TGTGCCAGTAGCCCACAGGGAGCCAAAAACATTCAGTACTTC.